This TCR beta chain was identified during a study of blood T cell repertoires in COVID-19. Study-wide context: Some COVID-19 samples were acute and others convalescent; all came from the United States, Italy and Spain. Nucleic acid was either cDNA or gDNA, and it came from T cells, B-cell-depleted T cells, or PBMCs.

The method was immunoSEQ multiplex PCR; TCRdb's version includes in-frame clones alone and lacks a portion of them. This sample has fewer than 200,000 clones; around 84% occur once, and the top ten carry around 8.1%. The source is an older woman with COVID-19, enrolled during active disease. The material sequenced was peripheral blood.

The CDR3 is CASRPGTHTGELFF. In nucleotides, the CDR3 is TGCGCCAGCAGGCCCGGGACACATACCGGGGAGCTGTTTTTT. The chain employs TRBV5-1 and TRBJ2-2; tentative D call: TRBD1 (6 bases). The CDR3 length is 14 residues. The germline CDR1 and CDR2 sequences are SGHRS and YFSETQ. V shed 5 bases and J shed 5 bases, with 13 bases lying between them.